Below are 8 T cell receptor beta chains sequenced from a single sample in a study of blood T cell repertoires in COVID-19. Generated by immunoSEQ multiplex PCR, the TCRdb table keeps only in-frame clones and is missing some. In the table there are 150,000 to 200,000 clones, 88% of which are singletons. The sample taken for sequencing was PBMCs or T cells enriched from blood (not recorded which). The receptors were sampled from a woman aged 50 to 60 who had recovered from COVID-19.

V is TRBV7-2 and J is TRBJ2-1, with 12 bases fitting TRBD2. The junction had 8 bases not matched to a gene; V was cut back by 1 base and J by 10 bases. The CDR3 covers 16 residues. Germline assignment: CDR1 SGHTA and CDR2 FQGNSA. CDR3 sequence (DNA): TGTGCCAGCAGCTTAGGGCTAGCGGGGGGGCAGAGGGAGCAGTTCTTC. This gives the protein CASSLGLAGGQREQFF.

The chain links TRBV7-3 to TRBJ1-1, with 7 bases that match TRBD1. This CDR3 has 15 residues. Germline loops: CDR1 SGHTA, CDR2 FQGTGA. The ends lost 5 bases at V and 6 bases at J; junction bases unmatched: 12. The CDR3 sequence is CASSRTPDRDAEAFF. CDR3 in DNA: TGTGCCAGCAGCCGCACCCCCGACAGGGACGCTGAAGCTTTCTTT.

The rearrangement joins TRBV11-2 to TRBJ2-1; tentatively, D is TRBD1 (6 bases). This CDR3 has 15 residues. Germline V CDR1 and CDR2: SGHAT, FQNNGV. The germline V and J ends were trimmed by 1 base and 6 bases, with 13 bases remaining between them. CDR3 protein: CASSLGGTTRNEQFF. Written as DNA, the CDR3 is TGTGCCAGCAGCTTAGGAGGGACAACACGCAATGAGCAGTTCTTC.

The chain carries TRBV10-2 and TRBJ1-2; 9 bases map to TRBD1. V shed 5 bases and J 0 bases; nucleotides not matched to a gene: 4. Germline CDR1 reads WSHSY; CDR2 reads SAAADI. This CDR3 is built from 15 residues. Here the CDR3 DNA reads TGCGCCAGCAGTCCTACAGGGGGCCCTAACTATGGCTACACCTTC. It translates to CASSPTGGPNYGYTF.

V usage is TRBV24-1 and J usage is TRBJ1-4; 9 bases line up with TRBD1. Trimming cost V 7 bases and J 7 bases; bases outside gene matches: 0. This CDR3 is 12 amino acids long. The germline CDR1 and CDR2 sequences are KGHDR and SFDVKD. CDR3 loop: CATRDRGEKLFF. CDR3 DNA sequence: TGTGCCACCAGGGACAGGGGTGAAAAACTGTTTTTT.

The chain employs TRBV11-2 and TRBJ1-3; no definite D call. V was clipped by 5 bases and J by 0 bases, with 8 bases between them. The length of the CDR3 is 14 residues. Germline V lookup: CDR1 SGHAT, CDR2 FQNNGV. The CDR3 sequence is CASSRYSSGNTIYF. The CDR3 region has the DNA TGTGCCAGCAGCCGTTACAGCTCTGGAAACACCATATATTTT.

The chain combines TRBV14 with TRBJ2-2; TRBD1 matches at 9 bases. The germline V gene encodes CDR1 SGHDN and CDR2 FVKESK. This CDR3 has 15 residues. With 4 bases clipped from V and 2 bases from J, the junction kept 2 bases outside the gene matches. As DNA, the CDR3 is TGTGCCAGCAGCCGGGACAGGGTTAACACCGGGGAGCTGTTTTTT. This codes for CASSRDRVNTGELFF.

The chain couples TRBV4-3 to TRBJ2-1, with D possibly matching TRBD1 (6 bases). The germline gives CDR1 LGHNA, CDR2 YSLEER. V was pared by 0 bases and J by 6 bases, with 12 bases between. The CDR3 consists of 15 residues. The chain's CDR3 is CASSQDQDSINEQFF. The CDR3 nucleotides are TGCGCCAGCAGCCAAGATCAGGACAGCATCAATGAGCAGTTCTTC.